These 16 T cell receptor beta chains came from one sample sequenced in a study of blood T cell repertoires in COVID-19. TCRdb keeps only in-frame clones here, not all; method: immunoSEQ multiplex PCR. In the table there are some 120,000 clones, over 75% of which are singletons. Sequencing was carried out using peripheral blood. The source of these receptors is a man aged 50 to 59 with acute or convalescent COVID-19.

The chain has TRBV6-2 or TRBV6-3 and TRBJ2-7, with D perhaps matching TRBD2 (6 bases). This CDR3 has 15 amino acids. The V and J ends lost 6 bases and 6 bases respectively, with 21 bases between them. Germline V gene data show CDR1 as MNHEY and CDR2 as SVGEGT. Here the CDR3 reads CASSPHVVSGVEQYF. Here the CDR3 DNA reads TGTGCCAGCAGCCCCCATGTTGTATCGGGAGTCGAGCAGTACTTC.

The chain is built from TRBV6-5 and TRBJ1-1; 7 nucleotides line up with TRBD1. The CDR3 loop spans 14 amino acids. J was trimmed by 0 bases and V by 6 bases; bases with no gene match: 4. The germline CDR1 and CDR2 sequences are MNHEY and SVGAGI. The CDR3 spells CASSSGGMNTEAFF. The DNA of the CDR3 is TGTGCCAGCAGCTCAGGGGGGATGAACACTGAAGCTTTCTTT.

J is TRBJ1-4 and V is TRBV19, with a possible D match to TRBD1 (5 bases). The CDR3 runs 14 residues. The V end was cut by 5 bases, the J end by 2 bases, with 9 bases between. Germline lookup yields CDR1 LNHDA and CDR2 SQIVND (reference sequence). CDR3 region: CASSERQTNEKLFF. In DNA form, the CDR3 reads TGTGCCAGTAGTGAAAGACAGACTAATGAAAAACTGTTTTTT.

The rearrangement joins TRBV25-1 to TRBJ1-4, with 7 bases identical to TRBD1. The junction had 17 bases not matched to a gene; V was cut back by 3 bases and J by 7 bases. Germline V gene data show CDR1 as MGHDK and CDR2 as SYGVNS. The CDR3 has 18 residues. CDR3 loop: CASSDRGQGDEKVEKLFF. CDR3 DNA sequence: TGTGCCAGCAGTGACAGAGGGCAGGGGGATGAAAAGGTTGAAAAACTGTTTTTT.

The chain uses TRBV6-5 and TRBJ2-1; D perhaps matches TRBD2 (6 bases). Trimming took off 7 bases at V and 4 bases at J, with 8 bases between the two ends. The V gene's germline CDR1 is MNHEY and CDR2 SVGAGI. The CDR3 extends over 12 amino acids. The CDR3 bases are TGTGCCAGCAAAGCGGGTTACAATGAGCAGTTCTTC. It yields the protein CASKAGYNEQFF.

CDR3 loop: CATSDNDRVSPEAFF. The CDR3 region has the DNA TGTGCCACCAGTGACAATGACAGGGTTAGCCCTGAAGCTTTCTTT. The V call is TRBV24-1, the J call TRBJ1-1; TRBD1 matches at 7 bases. The V and J ends lost 4 bases and 6 bases, in that order; junction bases with no gene match: 10. From germline, CDR1 is KGHDR and CDR2 SFDVKD. The CDR3 sequence is 15 residues long.

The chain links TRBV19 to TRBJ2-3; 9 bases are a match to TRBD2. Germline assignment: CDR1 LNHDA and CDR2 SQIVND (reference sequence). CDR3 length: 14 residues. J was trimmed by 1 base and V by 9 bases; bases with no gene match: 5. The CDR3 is CASQTSGGTDTQYF. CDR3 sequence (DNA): TGTGCCAGCCAGACTAGCGGAGGCACAGATACGCAGTATTTT.

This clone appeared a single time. The DNA for the CDR3 is TGTGCCAGCAGTCAGGGGAGTAGGGATACGCAGTATTTT. Its translation is CASSQGSRDTQYF. This chain connects TRBV6-5 to TRBJ2-3, with a possible D match to TRBD1 (6 bases). From germline, CDR1 is MNHEY and CDR2 SVGAGI. The CDR3 is made up of 13 amino acids. The V end lost 5 bases, the J end lost 6 bases, and 12 bases lay between the germline ends.

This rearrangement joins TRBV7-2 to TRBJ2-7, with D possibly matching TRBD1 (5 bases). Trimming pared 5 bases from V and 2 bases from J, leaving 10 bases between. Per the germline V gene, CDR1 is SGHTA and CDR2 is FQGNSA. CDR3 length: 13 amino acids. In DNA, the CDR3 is TGTGCCAGCAGCCCCAGGGCCCCCTACGAGCAGTACTTC. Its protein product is CASSPRAPYEQYF.

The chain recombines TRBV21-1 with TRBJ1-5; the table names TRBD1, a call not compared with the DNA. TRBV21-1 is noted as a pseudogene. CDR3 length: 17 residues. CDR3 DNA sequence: TGTGCCAGCAGCAAAGGGGGTCCAGGGGATAGCAATCAGCCCCAGCATTTT. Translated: CASSKGGPGDSNQPQHF.

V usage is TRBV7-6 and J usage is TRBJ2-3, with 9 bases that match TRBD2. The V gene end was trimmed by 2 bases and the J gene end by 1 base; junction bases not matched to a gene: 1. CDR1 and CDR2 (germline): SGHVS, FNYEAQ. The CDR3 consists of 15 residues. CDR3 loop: CASSLLAGGTDTQYF. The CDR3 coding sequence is TGTGCCAGCAGCTTATTAGCGGGAGGCACAGATACGCAGTATTTT.

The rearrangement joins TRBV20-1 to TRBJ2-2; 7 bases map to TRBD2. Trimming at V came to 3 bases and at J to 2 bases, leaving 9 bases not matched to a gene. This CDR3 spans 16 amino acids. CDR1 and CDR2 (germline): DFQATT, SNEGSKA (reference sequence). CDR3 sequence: CSASSWGRENTGELFF. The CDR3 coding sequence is TGCAGTGCTAGTAGTTGGGGGAGGGAAAACACCGGGGAGCTGTTTTTT.

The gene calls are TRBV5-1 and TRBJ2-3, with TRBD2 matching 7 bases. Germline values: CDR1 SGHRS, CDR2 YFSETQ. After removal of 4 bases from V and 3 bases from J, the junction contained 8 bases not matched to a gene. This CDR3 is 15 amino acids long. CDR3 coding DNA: TGCGCCAGCAGCCTGGCTAGCGGTTTAACAGATACGCAGTATTTT. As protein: CASSLASGLTDTQYF.

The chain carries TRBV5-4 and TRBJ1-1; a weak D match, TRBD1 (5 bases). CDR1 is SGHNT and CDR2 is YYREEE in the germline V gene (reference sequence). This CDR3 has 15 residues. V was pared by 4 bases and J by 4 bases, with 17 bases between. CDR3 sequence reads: CASSLPGPGGTEAFF. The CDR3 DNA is TGTGCCAGCAGCCTACCGGGACCCGGGGGCACTGAAGCTTTCTTT.

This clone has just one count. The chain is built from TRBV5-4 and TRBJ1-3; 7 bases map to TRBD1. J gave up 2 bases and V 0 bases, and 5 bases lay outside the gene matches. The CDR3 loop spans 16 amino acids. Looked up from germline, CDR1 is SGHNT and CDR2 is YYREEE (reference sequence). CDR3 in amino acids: CASSLGDSLPGNTIYF. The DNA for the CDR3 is TGTGCCAGCAGCTTGGGGGACAGCCTTCCTGGAAACACCATATATTTT.

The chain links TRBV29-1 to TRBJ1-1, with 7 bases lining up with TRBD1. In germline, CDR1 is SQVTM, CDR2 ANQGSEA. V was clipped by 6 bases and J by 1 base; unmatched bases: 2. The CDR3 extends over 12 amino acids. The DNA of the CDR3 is TGCAGCGTGGACAGGCGGAACACTGAAGCTTTCTTT. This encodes CSVDRRNTEAFF.